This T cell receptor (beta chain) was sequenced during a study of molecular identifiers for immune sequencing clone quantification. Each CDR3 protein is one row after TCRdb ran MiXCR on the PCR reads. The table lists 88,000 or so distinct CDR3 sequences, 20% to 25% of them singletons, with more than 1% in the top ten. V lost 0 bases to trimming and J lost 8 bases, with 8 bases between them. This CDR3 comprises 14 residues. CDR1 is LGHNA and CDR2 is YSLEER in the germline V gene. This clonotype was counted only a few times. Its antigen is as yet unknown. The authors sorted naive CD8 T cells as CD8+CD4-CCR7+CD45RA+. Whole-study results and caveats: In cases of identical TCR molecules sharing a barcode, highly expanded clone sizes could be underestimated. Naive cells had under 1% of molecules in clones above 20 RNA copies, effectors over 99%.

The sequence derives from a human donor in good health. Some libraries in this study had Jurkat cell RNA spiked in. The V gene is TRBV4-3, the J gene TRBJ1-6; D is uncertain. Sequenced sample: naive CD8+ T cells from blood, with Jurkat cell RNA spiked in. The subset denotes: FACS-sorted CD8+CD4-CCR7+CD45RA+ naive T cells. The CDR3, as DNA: TGCGCCAGCAGCCAAGACCGTGGAGATTCACCCCTCCACTTT. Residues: CASSQDRGDSPLHF.